A single sample is the source of the 19 T cell receptor beta chains below, sequenced in a study of beta chain features in type 1 diabetes. Study findings and constraints: Type 1 diabetes patients showed a moderate but significant shortening of TCRB CDR3s in all four CD4+ subsets.

Antigens of these TCRs are unknown. Expressed TCRB transcripts were sequenced because the entire RNA isolate underwent reverse transcription. Measured with immunoSEQ multiplex PCR; TCRdb has only the in-frame clones, and not every one. The sample records nearly 700,000 clones, under 15% being singletons. The sample taken for sequencing was naive CD4+ T cells from blood. All receptors come from a man between 18 and 35 years old with type 1 diabetes.

This clone was found a few times. The chain links TRBV25-1 to TRBJ2-7, with D perhaps TRBD2 (5 bases). The CDR3 loop spans 12 amino acids. Looked up from germline, CDR1 is MGHDK and CDR2 is SYGVNS. Trimming removed 10 bases at V and 3 bases at J, with 13 bases between. The CDR3 DNA reads as TGTGCCACTTCAGGAGCGGTCTACGAGCAGTACTTC. Its translation is CATSGAVYEQYF.

This clone occurred a few times. The chain is built from TRBV4-2 and TRBJ1-5; 8 bases map to TRBD1. The germline gives CDR1 LGHNA, CDR2 YNFKEQ. Trimming at V came to 0 bases and at J to 3 bases, leaving 7 bases not matched to a gene. The CDR3 has 17 amino acids. In nucleotides, the CDR3 is TGTGCCAGCAGCCAAGAGAGGGGACAGGCGCTCAATCAGCCCCAGCATTTT. The encoded protein is CASSQERGQALNQPQHF.

The V and J genes are TRBV10-3 and TRBJ2-1; 8 positions agree with TRBD2. CDR3 length equals 15 residues. V lost 7 bases, J lost 9 bases, and 14 bases stayed unmatched. In germline, CDR1 is ENHRY, CDR2 SYGVKD. CDR3: CAITNGGAGVGEQFF. The CDR3 DNA sequence: TGTGCCATCACAAACGGGGGGGCTGGGGTCGGTGAGCAGTTCTTC.

Of note for this clone: The identical CDR3 is also encoded by other nucleotide sequences in the sample. The genes are TRBV9 and TRBJ2-3; no clear D. Trimming took 0 bases from V and 4 from J, leaving 9 bases between them. Germline CDR1 reads SGDLS; CDR2 reads YYNGEE. This CDR3 region has 14 residues. The CDR3 bases are TGTGCCAGCAGCGTAGGGGGTGTGGCAGATACGCAGTATTTT. It codes for CASSVGGVADTQYF.

In this sample, this clone turned up a few times. The chain couples TRBV4-2 to TRBJ1-6; D is perhaps TRBD1 (5 bases). V was clipped by 4 bases and J by 9 bases, with 16 bases between them. The CDR3 loop spans 15 amino acids. Germline CDR1 reads LGHNA; CDR2 reads YNFKEQ. The CDR3 loop is CASSRLPGSGSPLHF. CDR3 sequence (DNA): TGTGCCAGCAGCCGGCTGCCAGGGTCGGGTTCACCCCTCCACTTT.

J is TRBJ1-1 and V is TRBV5-1, with a tentative D call TRBD1 (5 bases). The V gene's germline CDR1 is SGHRS and CDR2 YFSETQ. The CDR3 loop spans 14 amino acids. With 4 bases removed from V and 8 bases from J, the gap between germline ends came to 18 bases. The CDR3 nucleotides read TGCGCCAGCAGCCGTGGGGGTGGACTCTCCGAAGCTTTCTTT. Translated: CASSRGGGLSEAFF.

This chain links TRBV29-1 with TRBJ2-1, with a tentative D call TRBD1 (6 bases). Between the trimmed V and J ends, which lost 4 bases and 0 bases, there was a span of 16 bases. Germline CDR1 is SQVTM and CDR2 is ANQGSEA. The CDR3 covers 16 residues. The CDR3 bases are TGCAGCGTTGGGGGATTAAGGGGGAGCTCCTACAATGAGCAGTTCTTC. As protein: CSVGGLRGSSYNEQFF.

The chain recombines TRBV7-2 with TRBJ1-1, with a tentative D call TRBD1 (6 bases). CDR1 is SGHTA, CDR2 FQGNSA, per germline. The CDR3 is 15 amino acids. Trimming took off 4 bases at V and 1 base at J, with 13 bases between the two ends. The CDR3 spells CASSSRRGGNTEAFF. The DNA for the CDR3 is TGTGCCAGCAGCTCCAGAAGAGGGGGGAACACTGAAGCTTTCTTT.

V and J are TRBV7-2 and TRBJ1-4; the D gene is possibly TRBD1 (6 bases). The CDR3 is 14 residues long. V shed 5 bases and J shed 8 bases, with 15 bases lying between them. Germline assignment: CDR1 SGHTA and CDR2 FQGNSA. CDR3 sequence reads: CASSPGTPEEKLFF. Written as DNA, the CDR3 is TGTGCCAGCAGCCCCGGGACACCCGAGGAAAAACTGTTTTTT.

The sample holds a few counts of this clone. V gene TRBV21-1 combines with J gene TRBJ1-1; the table's D call TRBD1 went unverified against the DNA. TRBV21-1 is deemed a pseudogene. The CDR3 is 15 residues long. The CDR3 DNA sequence: TGTGCCAGCAGCAAAGTGGGCGCCAGGGTCACTGAAGCTTTCTTT. Translating gives CASSKVGARVTEAFF.

Only a few counts were recorded for this clone. The chain combines TRBV30 with TRBJ2-5; D call uncertain. V dropped 7 bases and J dropped 5 bases, with 14 bases sitting between them. The CDR3 length is 12 residues. Per the germline V gene, CDR1 is GTSNPN and CDR2 is SVGIG (reference sequence). The DNA of the CDR3 is TGTGCCTTAGAGATCTACCGGGAGACCCAGTACTTC. This translates into CALEIYRETQYF.

This chain connects TRBV19 to TRBJ2-5; TRBD1 matches 8 bases. J lost 1 base, V lost 8 bases, and 3 bases had no gene match. Per the germline V gene, CDR1 is LNHDA and CDR2 is SQIVND (reference sequence). The CDR3 extends over 13 amino acids. CDR3 loop: CASGQGIQETQYF. The CDR3 DNA is TGTGCCAGTGGACAGGGAATCCAAGAGACCCAGTACTTC.

The chain combines TRBV7-4 with TRBJ2-3; the D gene is possibly TRBD1 (6 bases). The CDR3 is made up of 15 amino acids. CDR1 and CDR2 (germline): SGHVT, SQSDAQ. Trimming shortened V by 4 bases and J by 2 bases, and 13 bases separated the two germline ends. As DNA, the CDR3 is TGTGCCAGCAGCTCGGGACAAGACACCACAGATACGCAGTATTTT. This sequence encodes CASSSGQDTTDTQYF.

The chain combines TRBV6-1 with TRBJ2-2; 7 bases agree with TRBD1. The CDR3 consists of 15 residues. Germline CDR1 MNHNS, CDR2 SASEGT. V trimming: 5 bases; J trimming: 7 bases; junction bases outside the gene matches: 10. CDR3 coding DNA: TGTGCCAGCAGTCAGTACAGGGGATTGAGCGGGGAGCTGTTTTTT. It codes for CASSQYRGLSGELFF.

J is TRBJ2-2 and V is TRBV20-1; D not resolved. Germline loops: CDR1 DFQATT, CDR2 SNEGSKA (reference sequence). The V and J ends lost 5 bases and 7 bases respectively, with 5 bases between them. This CDR3 is built from 10 residues. Here the CDR3 DNA reads TGCAGTGCTTGGTACGGGGAGCTGTTTTTT. Translated: CSAWYGELFF.

V is TRBV13 and J is TRBJ2-7; D perhaps matches TRBD1 (6 bases). The V end lost 5 bases, the J end lost 2 bases, and 16 bases lay between the germline ends. The CDR3 is 15 residues long. The germline V gene has CDR1 PRHDT and CDR2 FYEKMQ (reference sequence). The CDR3 DNA sequence: TGTGCCAGCAGCCCAGGGGAGACTCCTGCCTACGAGCAGTACTTC. Translation: CASSPGETPAYEQYF. Variable domain in full (rest from reference TRBV13 and TRBJ2-7): AAGVIQSPRHLIKEKRETATLKCYPIPRHDTVYWYQQGPGQDPQFLISFYEKMQSDKGSIPDRFSAQQFSDYHSELNMSSLELGDSALYFCASSPGETPAYEQYFGPGTRLTVT.

J is TRBJ1-5 and V is TRBV28; D not resolved. With 3 bases removed from V and 5 bases from J, the gap between germline ends came to 14 bases. CDR3 length: 15 residues. Germline CDR1 is MDHEN and CDR2 is SYDVKM. This chain's CDR3 is CASSFLGMYDQPQHF. The CDR3 DNA follows: TGTGCCAGCAGTTTCTTGGGGATGTACGATCAGCCCCAGCATTTT.

The chain couples TRBV9 to TRBJ1-1, with 9 positions matching TRBD1. Germline V gene data show CDR1 as SGDLS and CDR2 as YYNGEE. This CDR3 comprises 15 residues. V shed 3 bases, J shed 4 bases, and the junction held 7 bases outside the gene matches. The CDR3 sequence: CASSEVTGGSTEAFF. CDR3 sequence (DNA): TGTGCCAGCAGCGAAGTGACAGGGGGGTCCACTGAAGCTTTCTTT. The full variable domain, in which reference TRBV9 and TRBJ1-1 provide the parts outside the CDR3, is DSGVTQTPKHLITATGQRVTLRCSPRSGDLSVYWYQQSLDQGLQFLIQYYNGEERAKGNILERFSAQQFPDLHSELNLSSLELGDSALYFCASSEVTGGSTEAFFGQGTRLTVV.

Of note for this clone: The sample has other DNA sequences that encode this CDR3 too. CDR3 sequence (DNA): TGCGCCAGCAGCCTCAACAGCTACGAGCAGTACTTC. Translated, it gives CASSLNSYEQYF. V gene TRBV5-1 combines with J gene TRBJ2-7, with D hard to call. The CDR3 is 12 amino acids. The V gene lost 4 bases and the J gene lost 3 bases, with 8 bases spanning the gap. Per germline, CDR1 SGHRS and CDR2 YFSETQ.